This paragraph covers one T cell receptor beta chain sequence. Primers: 60 Vbeta forward and 13 Jbeta reverse. Data came from immunoSEQ multiplex PCR; TCRdb stores just in-frame clones and leaves some out. This table has about 110,000 clones, about 81% appearing once. These data originate in a study of cytomegalovirus exposure and HLA in healthy donors. Germline V gene lookup returns CDR1 SGHVS and CDR2 FQNEAQ. J was trimmed by 3 bases and V by 6 bases; bases with no gene match: 5. CDR3 length: 13 residues. This clonotype originated in a male donor in good health and CMV-seropositive. Input material: PBMCs. This sequence joins TRBV7-8 and TRBJ2-7; 7 nucleotides agree with TRBD1. The CDR3 region is CASSVTGYYEQYF. Written as DNA, the CDR3 is TGTGCCAGCAGTGTGACAGGGTACTACGAGCAGTACTTC.